The 22 T cell receptor beta chains presented below share a single source sample, sequenced in a study of blood T cell repertoires in COVID-19. Assay: immunoSEQ multiplex PCR; the TCRdb copy retains only in-frame clones and omits some. Of about 200,000 clones in the sample, roughly 88% were seen once. What was sequenced was peripheral blood. The receptor source for this set is a human donor in a cohort sampled during active COVID-19.

The V and J genes are TRBV10-3 and TRBJ1-1; TRBD1 aligns across 7 bases. Germline values: CDR1 ENHRY, CDR2 SYGVKD. The CDR3 totals 14 residues. With V trimmed by 7 bases and J by 1 base, 6 bases remained unmatched. Here the CDR3 DNA reads TGTGCCATCAAAGACAGGGTCTCGAACACTGAAGCTTTCTTT. Its protein is CAIKDRVSNTEAFF.

The V call is TRBV19, the J call TRBJ2-5, with a weak D call TRBD1 (7 bases). Germline-derived CDR1 and CDR2 are LNHDA and SQIVND (reference sequence). Trimming cost V 3 bases and J 5 bases, with 16 bases left between them. This CDR3 spans 15 amino acids. The CDR3 coding sequence is TGTGCCAGTAGTATCGTCGGAGGGGGCGGGGAGACCCAGTACTTC. Translation gives CASSIVGGGGETQYF.

The chain employs TRBV7-9 and TRBJ2-2, with 10 bases lining up with TRBD1. Germline CDR1 reads SEHNR; CDR2 reads FQNEAQ (reference sequence). This CDR3 contains 14 residues. V shed 11 bases, J shed 4 bases, and the junction held 7 bases outside the gene matches. The CDR3 region has the DNA TGTGCCGGACGACAGGGGGCGAGCACCGGGGAGCTGTTTTTT. It encodes CAGRQGASTGELFF. The variable domain in full, completed from reference TRBV7-9 and TRBJ2-2, reads DTGVSQNPRHKITKRGQNVTFRCDPISEHNRLYWYRQTLGQGPEFLTYFQNEAQLEKSRLLSDRFSAERPKGSFSTLEIQRTEQGDSAMYLCAGRQGASTGELFFGEGSRLTVL.

DNA for the CDR3: TGCGCCAGCAGTGATGGTGGGACAGGGGCAGATACGCAGTATTTT. Protein sequence: CASSDGGTGADTQYF. The chain uses TRBV10-1 and TRBJ2-3; TRBD1 agrees at 10 bases. CDR3 length: 15 residues. After removal of 3 bases from V and 4 bases from J, the junction contained 4 bases not matched to a gene. The germline gives CDR1 WNHNN, CDR2 SYGVQD (reference sequence).

V usage is TRBV5-4 and J usage is TRBJ2-1, with 7 bases aligning to TRBD1. V gave up 0 bases and J gave up 6 bases; unmatched junction bases: 0. The CDR3 is 13 amino acids. From germline, CDR1 is SGHNT and CDR2 YYREEE (reference sequence). Here the CDR3 DNA reads TGTGCCAGCAGCTTGGCAGGGGGCAATGAGCAGTTCTTC. Residues: CASSLAGGNEQFF.

The chain uses TRBV2 and TRBJ2-1; TRBD1 matches 8 bases. The germline CDR1 and CDR2 sequences are SNHLY and FYNNEI. The CDR3 is 13 amino acids. V lost 5 bases, J lost 7 bases, and 4 bases stayed unmatched. CDR3 coding DNA: TGTGCCAGCAGTCAGACAGGGGAAAATGAGCAGTTCTTC. It specifies CASSQTGENEQFF.

As regards this clone: The junction departs from germline at one end; a sequencing error may be responsible. The V gene is TRBV6-5, the J gene TRBJ2-7; 7 bases line up with TRBD1. The CDR3 runs to 16 residues. Germline V CDR1 and CDR2: MNHEY, SVGAGI. The CDR3 sequence is CASSYSSGQVTYGQYF. The DNA for the CDR3 is TGTGCCAGCAGTTACTCATCAGGACAGGTGACCTACGGGCAGTACTTC.

V is TRBV29-1 and J is TRBJ2-7; TRBD1 agrees at 9 bases. With 7 bases clipped from V and 5 bases from J, the junction kept 12 bases outside the gene matches. Germline assignment: CDR1 SQVTM and CDR2 ANQGSEA. There are 14 residues in the CDR3. CDR3 coding DNA: TGCAGCGCTCAAGGGACAGGGAGTGGCCACGAGCAGTACTTC. It yields the protein CSAQGTGSGHEQYF.

The CDR3 nucleotides are TGCGCCAGCAGCTTGTCAGGGGCCCTGAACGAGCAGTACTTC. Its protein is CASSLSGALNEQYF. The J gene is TRBJ2-7, the V gene TRBV5-1, with D tentatively TRBD1 (6 bases). Trimming took off 1 base at V and 5 bases at J, with 13 bases between the two ends. The CDR3 sequence is 14 residues long. Germline V gene data show CDR1 as SGHRS and CDR2 as YFSETQ.

The chain carries TRBV6-4 and TRBJ2-1, with TRBD2 matching over 8 bases. CDR1 is MRHNA, CDR2 SNTAGT, per germline. This CDR3 comprises 17 residues. The V gene end was trimmed by 0 bases and the J gene end by 4 bases; junction bases not matched to a gene: 8. CDR3 nucleotides: TGTGCCAGCAGTGACTCGTTTTGGACTAGCAGTTACAATGAGCAGTTCTTC. This sequence encodes CASSDSFWTSSYNEQFF.

The table lists this clone with a few counts. CDR3 amino acids: CASSNDRGQNTEAFF. CDR3 coding DNA: TGTGCCAGTAGTAACGACAGGGGCCAGAACACTGAAGCTTTCTTT. This rearrangement joins TRBV19 to TRBJ1-1; 8 bases are shared with TRBD1. V dropped 4 bases and J dropped 1; count of bases not matched to a gene: 5. This CDR3 has 15 amino acids. Germline CDR1 and CDR2: LNHDA and SQIVND (reference sequence).

There are a few counts of this clone. The V call is TRBV7-2, the J call TRBJ1-1; 9 bases match TRBD1. Germline V gene lookup returns CDR1 SGHTA and CDR2 FQGNSA. After removal of 7 bases from V and 4 bases from J, the junction contained 7 bases not matched to a gene. This CDR3 is 14 amino acids long. This CDR3 is CASILQGAGTEAFF. The CDR3 region has the DNA TGTGCCAGCATCCTACAGGGGGCGGGCACTGAAGCTTTCTTT.

The rearrangement joins TRBV7-8 to TRBJ2-7; TRBD1 aligns across 9 bases. Germline V gene sequence: CDR1 SGHVS, CDR2 FQNEAQ. The V and J ends lost 4 bases and 3 bases, in that order; junction bases with no gene match: 4. The CDR3 runs to 14 residues. This CDR3 reads CASSSQGARYEQYF. The DNA of the CDR3 is TGTGCCAGCAGCTCACAGGGGGCGCGCTACGAGCAGTACTTC.

The rearrangement joins TRBV5-4 to TRBJ2-3; 10 nucleotides match TRBD2. V dropped 4 bases and J dropped 7; count of bases not matched to a gene: 9. Germline CDR1 and CDR2: SGHNT and YYREEE (reference sequence). This CDR3 comprises 15 residues. The CDR3 region is CASSPLAGVGNTQYF. The CDR3 coding sequence is TGTGCCAGCAGCCCCCTAGCGGGAGTGGGAAATACGCAGTATTTT.

The chain employs TRBV11-2 and TRBJ2-7; tentatively, D is TRBD1 (5 bases). Trimming took off 1 base at V and 12 bases at J, with 13 bases between the two ends. The CDR3 contains 12 residues. The germline V gene has CDR1 SGHAT and CDR2 FQNNGV. CDR3 nucleotide sequence: TGTGCCAGCAGCTTAGTAGGGTCAGGGCGGTACTTC. Translating gives CASSLVGSGRYF.

As regards this clone: Different DNA sequences within this sample yield the same CDR3. The chain has TRBV5-4 and TRBJ2-7; 12 bases line up with TRBD2. Germline CDR1 reads SGHNT; CDR2 reads YYREEE (reference sequence). This CDR3 is 15 amino acids long. Trimming removed 0 bases from V and 3 bases from J; junction bases left unmatched: 1. CDR3 loop: CASSLGLAGVYEQYF. CDR3 sequence (DNA): TGTGCCAGCAGCTTGGGACTAGCGGGAGTCTACGAGCAGTACTTC. Variable domain in full (rest from reference TRBV5-4 and TRBJ2-7): ETGVTQSPTHLIKTRGQQVTLRCSSQSGHNTVSWYQQALGQGPQFIFQYYREEENGRGNFPPRFSGLQFPNYSSELNVNALELDDSALYLCASSLGLAGVYEQYFGPGTRLTVT.

The rearrangement uses TRBV2 and TRBJ2-2; 11 nucleotides agree with TRBD2. V lost 1 base and J lost 3; bases outside the gene matches: 7. Germline V CDR1 and CDR2: SNHLY, FYNNEI. The length of the CDR3 is 18 residues. The DNA for the CDR3 is TGTGCCAGCAGTGAAGGACTTCTAGCGGGAGGTGACACCGGGGAGCTGTTTTTT. Its protein product is CASSEGLLAGGDTGELFF.

The gene calls are TRBV30 and TRBJ2-3, with D perhaps matching TRBD1 (6 bases). Germline values: CDR1 GTSNPN, CDR2 SVGIG (reference sequence). This CDR3 contains 14 residues. V dropped 0 bases and J dropped 3 bases, with 10 bases sitting between them. CDR3 sequence (DNA): TGTGCCTGGAGTGTAGGACAGAGGACAGATACGCAGTATTTT. Translating it yields CAWSVGQRTDTQYF.

This clone was counted a few times. The V call is TRBV11-2, the J call TRBJ2-7; 7 bases match TRBD2. V gave up 7 bases and J gave up 7 bases; unmatched junction bases: 19. CDR1 SGHAT and CDR2 FQNNGV come from the germline V gene. The CDR3 runs to 16 residues. The CDR3 sequence: CASNVARGRAFGEQYF. The DNA for the CDR3 is TGTGCCAGCAACGTCGCTCGGGGGAGGGCCTTCGGGGAGCAGTACTTC.

The chain links TRBV27 to TRBJ2-2; 10 positions match TRBD1. Looked up from germline, CDR1 is MNHEY and CDR2 is SMNVEV (reference sequence). The junction had 7 bases not matched to a gene; V was cut back by 10 bases and J by 5 bases. The length of the CDR3 is 14 residues. DNA of the CDR3: TGTGCCACCACGGGACAGGGGTTGACCGGGGAGCTGTTTTTT. Residues: CATTGQGLTGELFF.

This clone was counted only a few times. V usage is TRBV21-1 and J usage is TRBJ1-5; the D call TRBD1 from the table was never checked on the DNA. TRBV21-1 is described as a pseudogene. CDR3 length: 17 amino acids. The CDR3 protein is CASSNARDRFFLQPQHF. CDR3 nucleotides: TGTGCCAGCAGCAATGCCCGGGACAGGTTTTTCCTTCAGCCCCAGCATTTT.

The chain couples TRBV7-9 to TRBJ2-1, with a possible D match to TRBD2 (6 bases). Germline V gene data show CDR1 as SEHNR and CDR2 as FQNEAQ (reference sequence). Trimming took 1 base from V and 13 from J, leaving 14 bases between them. CDR3 size: 13 residues. The CDR3 nucleotides are TGTGCCAGCAGCTTAGAGGTGGGGAGGCGCCAGTTCTTC. The encoded protein is CASSLEVGRRQFF. Using reference TRBV7-9 and TRBJ2-1 for the parts outside the CDR3, the full variable domain is DTGVSQNPRHKITKRGQNVTFRCDPISEHNRLYWYRQTLGQGPEFLTYFQNEAQLEKSRLLSDRFSAERPKGSFSTLEIQRTEQGDSAMYLCASSLEVGRRQFFGPGTRLTVL.